Listed here are 24 T cell receptor beta chains from one sample, sequenced in a study of memory CD8 T cells in hepatitis C reinfection (TCRdb year 2017). The sample's time point label is to be understood as: pre-reinfection, 55 to 20 weeks before reinfection detection. The sorted cells were sequenced directly ex vivo, without any in vitro expansion ahead of TCR sequencing. The library was made by the immunoSEQ multiplex PCR assay. Sourced from immuneACCESS, this table was stored by TCRdb with only in-frame sequences that have V and J called. A share of the clones is absent; for the studies checked, an unresolved V gene accounts for under half, and the remainder has no known explanation. This sample comprises approximately 52,000 clones, roughly 89% of them detected only once. Roughly 1% of the sample lies in the top ten. The sample taken for sequencing was naive CD8+ T cells sorted from blood. Reading the label with the study, this specimen's cell subset or site is: total naive CD8+CD45RO- T cells. These receptor sequences come from a man between 18 and 29 years old with hepatitis C virus infection.

The V and J genes are TRBV4-1 and TRBJ2-3, with unresolved D. Germline V gene data show CDR1 as MGHRA and CDR2 as YSYEKL. Trimming removed 1 base at V and 0 bases at J, with 14 bases between. This CDR3 has 17 residues. The CDR3 reads CASSQVIASFSTDTQYF. CDR3 bases: TGCGCCAGCAGCCAAGTCATTGCGTCCTTTAGCACAGATACGCAGTATTTT.

This clone came up once. This chain connects TRBV5-1 to TRBJ2-1, with 9 bases matching TRBD1. CDR1 is SGHRS, CDR2 YFSETQ, per germline. J gave up 9 bases and V 1 base, and 8 bases lay outside the gene matches. The CDR3 consists of 15 residues. The CDR3 nucleotides read TGCGCCAGCAGCTTGTACCCGGGACAGGGTATTGAGCAGTTCTTC. It encodes CASSLYPGQGIEQFF.

The chain has TRBV7-9 and TRBJ1-4; the D gene is possibly TRBD1 (5 bases). Trimming took off 5 bases at V and 8 bases at J, with 9 bases between the two ends. This CDR3 is 12 amino acids long. Germline V gene sequence: CDR1 SEHNR, CDR2 FQNEAQ (reference sequence). CDR3 sequence reads: CASSPGYEKLFF. As DNA, the CDR3 is TGTGCCAGCAGCCCAGGGTACGAAAAACTGTTTTTT.

As DNA, the CDR3 is TGCGCCAGCAGCCAAGAGGGGACAGGGGATGAAAAACTGTTTTTT. Translating it yields CASSQEGTGDEKLFF. The V and J genes are TRBV4-1 and TRBJ1-4; 10 bases agree with TRBD1. The V gene end was trimmed by 0 bases and the J gene end by 6 bases; junction bases not matched to a gene: 1. CDR3 length: 15 residues. The germline V gene encodes CDR1 MGHRA and CDR2 YSYEKL.

The chain uses TRBV15 and TRBJ2-7, with D maybe TRBD1 (5 bases). The germline CDR1 and CDR2 sequences are LNHNV and YYDKDF (reference sequence). Trimming stripped 1 base from V and 3 bases from J, with 10 bases between. This CDR3 is built from 14 residues. The CDR3 coding sequence is TGTGCCACCAGCAGAGGAGCAGGGATCTACGAGCAGTACTTC. This sequence encodes CATSRGAGIYEQYF.

This chain joins TRBV30 and TRBJ1-2; the D gene is possibly TRBD1 (6 bases). The CDR3 contains 13 residues. Germline assignment: CDR1 GTSNPN and CDR2 SVGIG (reference sequence). The V end was cut by 1 base, the J end by 6 bases, with 12 bases between. CDR3 in amino acids: CAWSAGTLNGYTF. The CDR3 DNA is TGTGCCTGGAGTGCCGGGACACTGAATGGCTACACCTTC. Variable domain in full (rest from reference TRBV30 and TRBJ1-2): SQTIHQWPATLVQPVGSPLSLECTVEGTSNPNLYWYRQAAGRGLQLLFYSVGIGQISSEVPQNLSASRPQDRQFILSSKKLLLSDSGFYLCAWSAGTLNGYTFGSGTRLTVV.

Regarding this clone: Other DNA sequences in this sample translate to the same CDR3. The chain carries TRBV29-1 and TRBJ2-5, with 7 bases identical to TRBD2. V was clipped by 4 bases and J by 4 bases; unmatched bases: 9. This CDR3 has 14 amino acids. Germline V gene data show CDR1 as SQVTM and CDR2 as ANQGSEA. This chain's CDR3 is CSVVLRGVGETQYF. The CDR3 region has the DNA TGCAGCGTTGTACTCCGGGGGGTAGGAGAGACCCAGTACTTC. Using reference TRBV29-1 and TRBJ2-5 for the parts outside the CDR3, the full variable domain is SAVISQKPSRDICQRGTSLTIQCQVDSQVTMMFWYRQQPGQSLTLIATANQGSEATYESGFVIDKFPISRPNLTFSTLTVSNMSPEDSSIYLCSVVLRGVGETQYFGPGTRLLVL.

This chain uses TRBV5-1 with TRBJ1-2, with D possibly being TRBD1 (5 bases). This CDR3 region has 13 residues. Trimming removed 0 bases at V and 2 bases at J, with 5 bases between. Germline V gives CDR1 SGHRS, CDR2 YFSETQ. CDR3 coding DNA: TGCGCCAGCAGCTTGGACAGGAACTATGGCTACACCTTC. Encoded protein: CASSLDRNYGYTF. The full variable domain, completed using reference TRBV5-1 and TRBJ1-2, is KAGVTQTPRYLIKTRGQQVTLSCSPISGHRSVSWYQQTPGQGLQFLFEYFSETQRNKGNFPGRFSGRQFSNSRSEMNVSTLELGDSALYLCASSLDRNYGYTFGSGTRLTVV.

The rearrangement uses TRBV9 and TRBJ2-1, with D unresolved. Trimming shortened V by 4 bases and J by 3 bases, and 8 bases separated the two germline ends. The CDR3 covers 13 residues. CDR1 and CDR2 (germline): SGDLS, YYNGEE. Written as DNA, the CDR3 is TGTGCCAGCAGCCCCTCCTTCTACAATGAGCAGTTCTTC. It specifies CASSPSFYNEQFF.

V usage is TRBV4-1 and J usage is TRBJ2-1; TRBD2 matches at 9 bases. The CDR3 is 18 residues long. Trimming removed 0 bases from V and 0 bases from J; junction bases left unmatched: 6. CDR1 and CDR2 from the germline V gene are MGHRA and YSYEKL. Written as DNA, the CDR3 is TGCGCCAGCAGCCAAGACGCTAGCGGGACCTTCTCCTACAATGAGCAGTTCTTC. Translated, it gives CASSQDASGTFSYNEQFF.

The V gene is TRBV6-1, the J gene TRBJ2-1; TRBD1 might be the D (6 bases). The CDR3 extends over 14 amino acids. Germline CDR1 and CDR2: MNHNS and SASEGT. Trimming cost V 6 bases and J 6 bases, with 15 bases left between them. The DNA for the CDR3 is TGTGCCAGCAGGAACCGGGACAATATCAATGAGCAGTTCTTC. This encodes CASRNRDNINEQFF.

DNA for the CDR3: TGTGCCAGTACCCCTACCAGCACAGATACGCAGTATTTT. Protein product: CASTPTSTDTQYF. J is TRBJ2-3 and V is TRBV19; D not resolved. V was trimmed by 7 bases and J by 0 bases, leaving 8 bases between them. Germline CDR1 LNHDA, CDR2 SQIVND (reference sequence). The CDR3 is 13 residues long.

The V gene is TRBV29-1, the J gene TRBJ2-1, with D tentatively TRBD1 (7 bases). Trimming left V 8 bases short and J 0 bases short, with 26 bases between. This CDR3 spans 18 amino acids. The V gene's germline CDR1 is SQVTM and CDR2 ANQGSEA. The CDR3 sequence: CSTAGGTDRPSSYNEQFF. The CDR3, as DNA: TGCAGCACCGCAGGGGGGACGGATAGGCCGAGCTCCTACAATGAGCAGTTCTTC.

This sequence joins TRBV11-2 and TRBJ2-7, with D possibly matching TRBD1 (5 bases). This CDR3 region has 12 residues. The ends were cut back, 5 bases at V and 5 bases at J, with 10 bases in the middle. Looked up from germline, CDR1 is SGHAT and CDR2 is FQNNGV. CDR3 in DNA: TGTGCCAGCAGCCTACAGGCGGACGAGCAGTACGTC. Amino acids: CASSLQADEQYV.

The chain recombines TRBV7-9 with TRBJ2-7; 8 nucleotides align to TRBD2. This CDR3 is built from 16 residues. Germline CDR1 SEHNR, CDR2 FQNEAQ (reference sequence). V lost 4 bases to trimming and J lost 3 bases; unmatched junction nucleotides: 11. The CDR3 region has the DNA TGTGCCAGCAGCTCGCACTTAGCGGGACGAGGCTACGAGCAGTACTTC. Amino acids: CASSSHLAGRGYEQYF.

In its sample, this clone was seen a few times. The V call is TRBV4-1, the J call TRBJ2-2, with 9 bases matching TRBD1. The CDR3 loop spans 14 amino acids. CDR1 is MGHRA, CDR2 YSYEKL, per germline. V was pared by 0 bases and J by 15 bases, with 8 bases of the junction left unmatched. Here the CDR3 DNA reads TGCGCCAGCAGCCAAGAGGAAGGGACAGGGAAGGTGTTTTTT. Its protein product is CASSQEEGTGKVFF.

The chain has TRBV7-2 and TRBJ2-1; D remains unclear. The CDR3 is 15 residues long. Germline values: CDR1 SGHTA, CDR2 FQGNSA. The V and J ends lost 3 bases and 0 bases respectively, with 9 bases between them. The CDR3 bases are TGTGCCAGCAGCTTGGTCGCGAGCTCCTACAATGAGCAGTTCTTC. As protein: CASSLVASSYNEQFF.

The rearrangement links TRBV29-1 to TRBJ2-3; D perhaps matches TRBD2 (5 bases). Germline V CDR1 and CDR2: SQVTM, ANQGSEA. The CDR3 is 12 residues long. V was cut by 7 bases and J by 3 bases, with 11 bases left in between. As DNA, the CDR3 is TGCAGCGCCCGGGGATTGACAGATACGCAGTATTTT. Protein sequence: CSARGLTDTQYF.

This chain uses TRBV27 with TRBJ2-1; 14 nucleotides match TRBD2. Germline-derived CDR1 and CDR2 are MNHEY and SMNVEV (reference sequence). The ends lost 8 bases at V and 9 bases at J; junction bases unmatched: 3. The CDR3 totals 13 residues. As DNA, the CDR3 is TGTGCCAGCCGACTAGCGGGAGGGCTTGAGCAGTTCTTC. Protein sequence: CASRLAGGLEQFF.

This chain links TRBV27 with TRBJ1-5, with a tentative D call TRBD1 (6 bases). Germline CDR1 reads MNHEY; CDR2 reads SMNVEV (reference sequence). The CDR3 contains 15 residues. V lost 4 bases and J 3 bases, leaving 13 bases between the germline ends. This CDR3 is CASSSRGRANQPQHF. Written as DNA, the CDR3 is TGTGCCAGCAGTTCAAGGGGGAGGGCCAATCAGCCCCAGCATTTT.

The rearrangement uses TRBV6-6 and TRBJ2-1; 7 bases align to TRBD2. The V segment lost 2 bases and the J segment 4 bases; nucleotides outside the gene matches: 2. The CDR3 totals 14 residues. CDR1 and CDR2 from the germline V gene are MNHNY and SVGAGI (reference sequence). CDR3 loop: CASSYGRGYNEQFF. Here the CDR3 DNA reads TGTGCCAGCAGTTACGGGCGGGGGTACAATGAGCAGTTCTTC.

This clone was detected a few times. The V call is TRBV4-1, the J call TRBJ2-2; D remains unclear. This CDR3 region has 14 residues. The V gene lost 0 bases and the J gene lost 8 bases, with 10 bases spanning the gap. Per germline, CDR1 MGHRA and CDR2 YSYEKL. The CDR3 reads CASSQEFPRGELFF. The CDR3 region has the DNA TGCGCCAGCAGCCAAGAATTCCCTCGTGGGGAGCTGTTTTTT.

As concerns this clone: A read error may account for a junction end that differs from germline. This rearrangement joins TRBV7-6 to TRBJ1-4; D is uncertain. Germline V CDR1 and CDR2: SGHVS, FNYEAQ. The CDR3 is 16 amino acids. The DNA of the CDR3 is TGTGCCAGCAGCTTATCCCGTGGGCCCCCGGCGGGAAAAACTGTTTTT. Translating it yields CASSLSRGPPAGKTVF.

The rearrangement joins TRBV4-1 to TRBJ2-5; 8 nucleotides align to TRBD1. CDR1 is MGHRA and CDR2 is YSYEKL in the germline V gene. CDR3 length equals 16 residues. V lost 4 bases, J lost 6 bases, and 13 bases stayed unmatched. CDR3 sequence (DNA): TGCGCCAGCAGCCCTTTTGGGGCAGGGGGCGCGAAGACCCAGTACTTC. This encodes CASSPFGAGGAKTQYF.